This is a list of T cell receptor beta chains from one sample in a study of blood T cell repertoires in COVID-19. Only in-frame clones appear in the TCRdb table, and some are missing; sequencing was by immunoSEQ multiplex PCR. The profile covers 300,000 to 400,000 clones, with more than 75% appearing a single time and 0.95% to 1% taken by the ten largest. The sequencing input was PBMCs or T cells enriched from blood (not recorded which). Receptors originate from a woman in her twenties or thirties with acute COVID-19. CDR3s include the opening cysteine and the closing phenylalanine or tryptophan. The D gene is left open where the match is weak. A row's size may be missing; if present it is once, few, many or a size class.

abundance: NA; j_gene: TRBJ1-1; v_gene: TRBV6-1; d_gene: NA; CDR3aa: CASSEALGAVNTEAFF; CDR3nt: TGTGCCAGCAGTGAAGCGCTGGGAGCCGTGAACACTGAAGCTTTCTTT
abundance: once; j_gene: TRBJ2-7; v_gene: TRBV5-1; d_gene: TRBD1; CDR3aa: CASSLTGGEQYF; CDR3nt: TGCGCCAGCAGCTTAACAGGGGGCGAGCAGTACTTC
abundance: NA; j_gene: TRBJ2-1; v_gene: TRBV4-3; d_gene: TRBD2; CDR3aa: CASSPGTSGYNEQFF; CDR3nt: TGCGCCAGCAGCCCCGGGACTAGCGGATACAATGAGCAGTTCTTC
abundance: NA; j_gene: TRBJ1-2; v_gene: TRBV21-1; d_gene: NA; CDR3aa: CASSNGTGGYYGYTF; CDR3nt: TGTGCCAGCAGCAACGGAACAGGGGGCTATTATGGCTACACCTTC
abundance: NA; j_gene: TRBJ2-7; v_gene: TRBV5-1; d_gene: NA; CDR3aa: CASSLFFPDSKSSYEQYF; CDR3nt: TGCGCCAGCAGCTTATTTTTTCCGGACAGCAAGTCGTCCTACGAGCAGTACTTC
abundance: NA; j_gene: TRBJ1-2; v_gene: TRBV12-5; d_gene: TRBD1; CDR3aa: CASGKGQGAEGYTF; CDR3nt: TGTGCTAGTGGAAAGGGACAGGGGGCGGAGGGCTACACCTTC
abundance: NA; j_gene: TRBJ1-1; v_gene: TRBV2; d_gene: NA; CDR3aa: CASRIIGGNTEAFF; CDR3nt: TGTGCCAGCAGGATAATAGGGGGGAACACTGAAGCTTTCTTT
abundance: NA; j_gene: TRBJ2-3; v_gene: TRBV4-1; d_gene: TRBD2; CDR3aa: CASSQLAGDTDTQYF; CDR3nt: TGCGCCAGCAGCCAACTAGCGGGGGACACAGATACGCAGTATTTT
abundance: NA; j_gene: TRBJ1-5; v_gene: TRBV6-5; d_gene: NA; CDR3aa: CASSYHRDQPQHF; CDR3nt: TGTGCCAGCAGTTATCACAGGGACCAGCCCCAGCATTTT
abundance: NA; j_gene: TRBJ2-1; v_gene: TRBV7-2; d_gene: TRBD2; CDR3aa: CASSPTWTRLGNEQFF; CDR3nt: TGTGCCAGCAGTCCCACCTGGACTAGATTAGGCAATGAGCAGTTCTTC
abundance: NA; j_gene: TRBJ2-7; v_gene: TRBV12-3/TRBV12-4; d_gene: TRBD2; CDR3aa: CASSRGDYEQYF; CDR3nt: TGTGCCAGCAGCCGGGGGGACTACGAGCAGTACTTC
abundance: NA; j_gene: TRBJ1-1; v_gene: TRBV19; d_gene: TRBD1; CDR3aa: CASVGQGNTEAFF; CDR3nt: TGTGCCAGTGTTGGACAGGGGAACACTGAAGCTTTCTTT
abundance: few; j_gene: TRBJ1-1; v_gene: TRBV24-1; d_gene: NA; CDR3aa: CATSHREQNTEAFF; CDR3nt: TGTGCCACCTCCCACAGGGAACAGAACACTGAAGCTTTCTTT
abundance: few; j_gene: TRBJ2-5; v_gene: TRBV30; d_gene: NA; CDR3aa: CAWSGIARETQYF; CDR3nt: TGTGCCTGGAGTGGGATAGCCCGGGAGACCCAGTACTTC
abundance: NA; j_gene: TRBJ2-7; v_gene: TRBV24-1; d_gene: NA; CDR3aa: CATSDSGTYEQYF; CDR3nt: TGTGCCACCAGTGATTCCGGGACCTACGAGCAGTACTTC